These T cell receptor beta chains were read from a single sample in a study of T cells in Graves' hyperthyroidism and ophthalmopathy. In TCRdb, the multiplex PCR reads were re-called with MiXCR into one record per CDR3 protein. The table shows hundreds of thousands of distinct CDR3 sequences, with over 15% occurring only once. Specimen: blood. These receptors came from a woman aged 18-29 years with Graves' hyperthyroidism. The CDR3 runs from the conserved cysteine through the conserved F or W. Each record gives: CDR3 protein, CDR3 DNA, V gene, clone size, D gene, J gene. D genes are given only for firm matches. Expanded clones are given a class, and other clones once, few, many or no size at all.

CDR3aa: CASFRDRDEKLFF; CDR3nt: TGTGCCAGCTTCCGGGACAGGGATGAAAAACTGTTTTTT; v_gene: TRBV5-5; abundance: few; d_gene: TRBD1; j_gene: TRBJ1-4
CDR3aa: CASSLARLAGDYNEQFF; CDR3nt: TGTGCCAGCAGTTTAGCGCGACTAGCGGGAGATTACAATGAGCAGTTCTTC; v_gene: TRBV27; abundance: .; d_gene: TRBD2; j_gene: TRBJ2-1
CDR3aa: CSVEDQAGAKHYNEQFF; CDR3nt: TGCAGCGTTGAAGATCAAGCGGGGGCTAAACATTACAATGAGCAGTTCTTC; v_gene: TRBV29-1; abundance: few; d_gene: TRBD2; j_gene: TRBJ2-1
CDR3aa: CASSVQQGAEAFF; CDR3nt: TGTGCCAGCAGCGTACAACAGGGCGCTGAAGCTTTCTTT; v_gene: TRBV9; abundance: .; d_gene: .; j_gene: TRBJ1-1
CDR3aa: CASLSGTETYEQYF; CDR3nt: TGTGCCAGTCTCTCCGGGACGGAAACCTACGAGCAGTACTTC; v_gene: TRBV19; abundance: few; d_gene: .; j_gene: TRBJ2-7
CDR3aa: CASRRDRDGEQYF; CDR3nt: TGTGCCAGCAGAAGGGACAGGGATGGCGAGCAGTACTTC; v_gene: TRBV27; abundance: many; d_gene: TRBD1; j_gene: TRBJ2-7
CDR3aa: CASSFIASSGNTIYF; CDR3nt: TGCGCCAGCAGCTTCATTGCAAGCTCTGGAAACACCATATATTTT; v_gene: TRBV4-1; abundance: many; d_gene: .; j_gene: TRBJ1-3
CDR3aa: CATSLTSGRNNEQFF; CDR3nt: TGTGCCACCAGTTTAACTAGCGGGAGAAACAATGAGCAGTTCTTC; v_gene: TRBV24-1; abundance: .; d_gene: TRBD2; j_gene: TRBJ2-1
CDR3aa: CASSQDWERGAYDTEAFF; CDR3nt: TGCGCCAGCAGCCAAGATTGGGAGCGAGGGGCCTACGACACTGAAGCTTTCTTT; v_gene: TRBV4-3; abundance: .; d_gene: .; j_gene: TRBJ1-1
CDR3aa: CASSFPTRGQGGYTF; CDR3nt: TGTGCCAGCAGCTTTCCGACGAGGGGCCAAGGTGGCTACACCTTC; v_gene: TRBV7-2; abundance: many; d_gene: .; j_gene: TRBJ1-2
CDR3aa: CASSLEGWNQPQHF; CDR3nt: TGTGCCAGCAGCTTAGAGGGTTGGAATCAGCCCCAGCATTTT; v_gene: TRBV7-6; abundance: .; d_gene: .; j_gene: TRBJ1-5
CDR3aa: CASSRPSPNTEAFF; CDR3nt: TGTGCCAGCAGCCGCCCCAGCCCGAACACTGAAGCTTTCTTT; v_gene: TRBV7-2; abundance: many; d_gene: .; j_gene: TRBJ1-1
CDR3aa: CAISESIAGDLNEQFF; CDR3nt: TGTGCCATCAGTGAGTCGATAGCGGGAGATCTCAATGAGCAGTTCTTC; v_gene: TRBV10-3; abundance: many; d_gene: TRBD2; j_gene: TRBJ2-1
CDR3aa: CASSGTSQETQYF; CDR3nt: TGTGCCAGCTCTGGGACGTCCCAAGAGACCCAGTACTTC; v_gene: TRBV18; abundance: many; d_gene: .; j_gene: TRBJ2-5
CDR3aa: CASSVLAGWNTGELFF; CDR3nt: TGTGCCAGCAGCGTCCTAGCGGGTTGGAACACCGGGGAGCTGTTTTTT; v_gene: TRBV9; abundance: few; d_gene: TRBD2; j_gene: TRBJ2-2
CDR3aa: CASSSQGRSSYEQYF; CDR3nt: TGTGCCAGCAGTTCGCAGGGTAGGAGCTCCTACGAGCAGTACTTC; v_gene: TRBV27; abundance: many; d_gene: .; j_gene: TRBJ2-7
CDR3aa: CASSGQGAHNQPQHF; CDR3nt: TGTGCCAGCAGTGGACAGGGGGCCCACAATCAGCCCCAGCATTTT; v_gene: TRBV28; abundance: many; d_gene: TRBD1; j_gene: TRBJ1-5
CDR3aa: CASGLVIGSGTDTQYF; CDR3nt: TGTGCTAGTGGTTTGGTAATCGGGAGTGGCACAGATACGCAGTATTTT; v_gene: TRBV12-5; abundance: .; d_gene: .; j_gene: TRBJ2-3
CDR3aa: CASSLGDNSGNTIYF; CDR3nt: TGTGCCAGCAGCTTAGGGGACAACTCTGGAAACACCATATATTTT; v_gene: TRBV11-3; abundance: .; d_gene: .; j_gene: TRBJ1-3
CDR3aa: CASSLRSQGITEAFF; CDR3nt: TGTGCCAGCAGCTTGCGGTCACAGGGGATCACTGAAGCTTTCTTT; v_gene: TRBV5-5; abundance: .; d_gene: TRBD1; j_gene: TRBJ1-1
CDR3aa: CASSETTANYGYTF; CDR3nt: TGTGCCAGCAGTGAAACGACAGCTAACTATGGCTACACCTTC; v_gene: TRBV6-1; abundance: .; d_gene: .; j_gene: TRBJ1-2
CDR3aa: CASSSGGDRGYTF; CDR3nt: TGTGCCAGCAGTTCAGGGGGCGATCGAGGCTACACCTTC; v_gene: TRBV6-1; abundance: many; d_gene: TRBD1; j_gene: TRBJ1-2
CDR3aa: CSAPPLNRTDTQYF; CDR3nt: TGCAGTGCCCCGCCTCTAAATAGGACAGATACGCAGTATTTT; v_gene: TRBV20-1; abundance: many; d_gene: .; j_gene: TRBJ2-3
CDR3aa: CASSAPGGPHNEQFF; CDR3nt: TGTGCCAGCAGTGCACCGGGAGGGCCCCACAATGAGCAGTTCTTC; v_gene: TRBV28; abundance: many; d_gene: TRBD2; j_gene: TRBJ2-1
CDR3aa: CSASWTGANNEQFF; CDR3nt: TGCAGTGCTAGCTGGACAGGGGCTAACAATGAGCAGTTCTTC; v_gene: TRBV20-1; abundance: many; d_gene: TRBD1; j_gene: TRBJ2-1
CDR3aa: CASSTWDRVYYGYTF; CDR3nt: TGTGCCAGCAGCACTTGGGACAGGGTATACTATGGCTACACCTTC; v_gene: TRBV5-4; abundance: .; d_gene: TRBD1; j_gene: TRBJ1-2
CDR3aa: CSANPGTGGANEQFF; CDR3nt: TGCAGTGCTAATCCCGGGACAGGGGGCGCGAATGAGCAGTTCTTC; v_gene: TRBV20-1; abundance: many; d_gene: TRBD1; j_gene: TRBJ2-1
CDR3aa: CSARDTIYEQYF; CDR3nt: TGCAGTGCTAGAGATACTATCTACGAGCAGTACTTC; v_gene: TRBV20-1; abundance: many; d_gene: .; j_gene: TRBJ2-7
CDR3aa: CASSDQGNTGELFF; CDR3nt: TGTGCCAGCAGCGACCAGGGAAACACCGGGGAGCTGTTTTTT; v_gene: TRBV9; abundance: .; d_gene: .; j_gene: TRBJ2-2
CDR3aa: CASSIVGAGSSPLHF; CDR3nt: TGTGCCAGTAGTATCGTCGGGGCGGGTAGCTCACCCCTCCACTTT; v_gene: TRBV19; abundance: .; d_gene: .; j_gene: TRBJ1-6
CDR3aa: CASSPSLGNTIYF; CDR3nt: TGTGCCAGCAGTCCTTCCTTGGGAAACACCATATATTTT; v_gene: TRBV12-3/TRBV12-4; abundance: few; d_gene: .; j_gene: TRBJ1-3
CDR3aa: CASRAGEADTQYF; CDR3nt: TGTGCCAGCAGGGCGGGAGAGGCAGATACGCAGTATTTT; v_gene: TRBV7-9; abundance: many; d_gene: TRBD2; j_gene: TRBJ2-3
CDR3aa: CSALAGNTGELFF; CDR3nt: TGCAGTGCTCTAGCTGGCAACACCGGGGAGCTGTTTTTT; v_gene: TRBV20-1; abundance: few; d_gene: .; j_gene: TRBJ2-2
CDR3aa: CATNSGQGAFADTQYF; CDR3nt: TGTGCCACCAACAGCGGACAGGGGGCCTTCGCAGATACGCAGTATTTT; v_gene: TRBV19; abundance: once; d_gene: TRBD1; j_gene: TRBJ2-3
CDR3aa: CASSPSIAGLEKLFF; CDR3nt: TGCGCCAGCAGCCCCTCAATTGCGGGGCTTGAAAAACTGTTTTTT; v_gene: TRBV4-1; abundance: .; d_gene: .; j_gene: TRBJ1-4
CDR3aa: CSAREDENTEAFF; CDR3nt: TGCAGTGCTAGAGAAGACGAGAACACTGAAGCTTTCTTT; v_gene: TRBV20-1; abundance: many; d_gene: .; j_gene: TRBJ1-1
CDR3aa: CASSKTGTSGNEQFF; CDR3nt: TGTGCCAGCAGTAAAACCGGGACTAGCGGAAATGAGCAGTTCTTC; v_gene: TRBV6-4; abundance: few; d_gene: TRBD2; j_gene: TRBJ2-1
CDR3aa: CASSFLRDRGQETQYF; CDR3nt: TGTGCCAGCAGTTTCTTGAGGGACAGGGGGCAAGAGACCCAGTACTTC; v_gene: TRBV28; abundance: many; d_gene: TRBD1; j_gene: TRBJ2-5
CDR3aa: CASTRKEAGNQPQHF; CDR3nt: TGTGCCAGCACCCGAAAGGAAGCGGGCAATCAGCCCCAGCATTTT; v_gene: TRBV6-1; abundance: many; d_gene: .; j_gene: TRBJ1-5
CDR3aa: CASSQPGRNNEKLFF; CDR3nt: TGTGCCAGCAGCCAGCCCGGACGGAATAATGAAAAACTGTTTTTT; v_gene: TRBV7-6; abundance: few; d_gene: .; j_gene: TRBJ1-4
CDR3aa: CASSWGGDPLYEQYF; CDR3nt: TGTGCCAGCAGTTGGGGGGGGGACCCCCTCTACGAGCAGTACTTC; v_gene: TRBV27; abundance: .; d_gene: TRBD2; j_gene: TRBJ2-7
CDR3aa: CASSGTSGTSYEQYF; CDR3nt: TGTGCCAGCAGTGGGACTAGCGGGACCTCCTACGAGCAGTACTTC; v_gene: TRBV6-1; abundance: .; d_gene: TRBD2; j_gene: TRBJ2-7
CDR3aa: CASSESAAAHTDTQYF; CDR3nt: TGCGCCAGCAGTGAGTCGGCAGCGGCACACACAGATACGCAGTATTTT; v_gene: TRBV10-1; abundance: many; d_gene: .; j_gene: TRBJ2-3
CDR3aa: CSAPWEAGLAGLAKNIQYF; CDR3nt: TGCAGTGCGCCCTGGGAAGCCGGACTAGCGGGGCTAGCCAAAAACATTCAGTACTTC; v_gene: TRBV20-1; abundance: .; d_gene: TRBD2; j_gene: TRBJ2-4
CDR3aa: CASSRYGAGSSYEQYF; CDR3nt: TGTGCCAGCAGCCGATATGGGGCGGGAAGCTCCTACGAGCAGTACTTC; v_gene: TRBV7-2; abundance: many; d_gene: .; j_gene: TRBJ2-7